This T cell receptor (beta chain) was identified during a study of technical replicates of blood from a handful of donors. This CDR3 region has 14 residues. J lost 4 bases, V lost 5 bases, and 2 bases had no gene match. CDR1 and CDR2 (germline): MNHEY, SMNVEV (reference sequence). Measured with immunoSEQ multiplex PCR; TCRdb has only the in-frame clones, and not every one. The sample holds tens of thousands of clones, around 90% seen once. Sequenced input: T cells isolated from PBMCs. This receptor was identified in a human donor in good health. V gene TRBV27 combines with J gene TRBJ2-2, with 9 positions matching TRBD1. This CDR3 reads CASSKQGATGELFF. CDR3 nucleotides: TGTGCCAGCAGTAAACAGGGGGCCACCGGGGAGCTGTTTTTT.